This TCR beta chain was retrieved from a study of cytomegalovirus exposure and HLA in healthy donors. PCR used 60 Vbeta primers and 13 Jbeta primers. Measured with immunoSEQ multiplex PCR; TCRdb has only the in-frame clones, and not every one. The data contain around 150,000 clones, 68% of them singletons. This TCR was recovered from a woman in her 40s in good health and CMV-seropositive. Input material: PBMCs.

The CDR3 here is CATTSRDRNYGYTF. Written as DNA, the CDR3 is TGTGCCACCACGTCCCGGGACAGGAACTATGGCTACACCTTC. V usage is TRBV19 and J usage is TRBJ1-2, with TRBD1 matching 8 bases. J gave up 2 bases and V 10 bases, and 9 bases lay outside the gene matches. Germline CDR1 reads LNHDA; CDR2 reads SQIVND (reference sequence). The length of the CDR3 is 14 residues.